A selection of T cell receptor beta chains follows, all from one sample in a study of T cell responses to AZD1222 COVID-19 vaccine. The table came from immunoSEQ multiplex PCR; TCRdb's copy has only in-frame clones and leaves some out. The sample includes some 160,000 clones, more than 85% of them seen just once. The source material was peripheral blood, sampled on day 0 of AZD1222 vaccination. The receptors shown here come from an adult in good health. The CDR3 runs from the conserved cysteine through the conserved F or W. The D gene is left open where the match is weak. Not all rows give a size; the values are once, few, many and, for expanded clones, a class.

abundance	v_gene	d_gene	j_gene	CDR3aa	CDR3nt
-	TRBV10-3	-	TRBJ1-5	CAISEGLSNQPQHF	TGTGCCATCAGTGAAGGTCTTAGCAATCAGCCCCAGCATTTT
-	TRBV6-5	TRBD2	TRBJ2-5	CASRGGLAGLKTQYF	TGTGCCAGCAGGGGGGGACTAGCGGGGCTGAAGACCCAGTACTTC
-	TRBV2	TRBD2	TRBJ2-2	CASSSGGRLAGIGELFF	TGTGCCAGCAGTTCGGGGGGGCGGTTAGCGGGAATCGGGGAGCTGTTTTTT
-	TRBV28	-	TRBJ2-7	CASSPSSYEQYF	TGTGCCAGCAGTCCGTCCTCCTACGAGCAGTACTTC
-	TRBV29-1	-	TRBJ1-2	CSVAGKAIGYTF	TGCAGCGTTGCGGGGAAAGCGATAGGCTACACCTTC
-	TRBV9	-	TRBJ2-7	CASSVFYEGEQYF	TGTGCCAGCAGCGTTTTTTACGAAGGCGAGCAGTACTTC
-	TRBV6-5	-	TRBJ1-2	CASNPVRDGLYGYTF	TGTGCCAGCAACCCAGTGAGGGACGGATTATATGGCTACACCTTC
-	TRBV7-9	-	TRBJ1-2	CASSISTGTISGGYTF	TGTGCCAGCAGCATATCGACCGGGACCATCTCTGGTGGCTACACCTTC
-	TRBV30	TRBD1	TRBJ2-7	CALDRGGYEQYF	TGTGCCTTAGACAGGGGAGGCTACGAGCAGTACTTC
-	TRBV27	-	TRBJ1-1	CASRFGGGGTEAFF	TGTGCCAGCAGATTTGGCGGCGGGGGCACTGAAGCTTTCTTT
-	TRBV19	-	TRBJ1-1	CASSIGGSITEAFF	TGTGCCAGTAGTATAGGGGGCTCGATCACTGAAGCTTTCTTT
-	TRBV19	-	TRBJ1-5	CASSRQFYGNQPQHF	TGTGCCAGTAGCCGACAGTTTTACGGCAATCAGCCCCAGCATTTT
once	TRBV7-8	-	TRBJ1-3	CASSLGGTADTIYF	TGTGCCAGCAGCTTAGGAGGGACCGCGGACACCATATATTTT
-	TRBV11-3	-	TRBJ1-2	CASSFSGPSMLGTF	TGTGCCAGCAGCTTTTCTGGACCGTCGATGTTGGGCACCTTC
-	TRBV5-5	TRBD1	TRBJ2-1	CASSLGDRPFWEQFF	TGTGCCAGCAGCTTAGGGGACAGGCCTTTTTGGGAGCAGTTCTTC
-	TRBV7-9	-	TRBJ2-5	CASSLDGETQYF	TGTGCCAGCAGCCTCGACGGGGAGACCCAGTACTTC
-	TRBV6-5	-	TRBJ1-2	CASSPYRTGDYGYTF	TGTGCCAGCAGTCCATACCGGACGGGAGACTATGGCTACACCTTC
once	TRBV7-9	TRBD2	TRBJ2-1	CASSLELAGGHEQFF	TGTGCCAGCAGCTTAGAATTAGCGGGGGGCCATGAGCAGTTCTTC
-	TRBV28	-	TRBJ1-5	CATSADSSNQPQHF	TGTGCCACCAGCGCCGACAGTAGCAATCAGCCCCAGCATTTT
-	TRBV7-7	-	TRBJ2-2	CASSSWVTGELFF	TGTGCCAGCAGCTCTTGGGTAACCGGGGAGCTGTTTTTT
-	TRBV4-3	-	TRBJ2-7	CASSQDGSPLHRMEQYF	TGCGCCAGCAGCCAAGATGGAAGTCCCCTCCATAGAATGGAGCAGTACTTC
-	TRBV6-6	-	TRBJ1-6	CASSPYNSPLHF	TGTGCCAGCAGTCCCTATAATTCACCCCTCCACTTT
-	TRBV6-4	-	TRBJ1-6	CASRSGQYNSPLHF	TGTGCCTCGCGGTCAGGTCAATATAATTCACCCCTCCACTTT
-	TRBV28	-	TRBJ1-6	CASSQGNSPLHF	TGTGCCAGCTCGCAGGGGAATTCACCCCTCCACTTT
-	TRBV5-4	-	TRBJ2-5	CASSFGGGYETQYF	TGTGCCAGCAGCTTCGGAGGGGGTTATGAGACCCAGTACTTC
-	TRBV10-1	-	TRBJ2-3	CASSSQGTDTQYF	TGCGCCAGCAGTTCACAGGGCACAGATACGCAGTATTTT
-	TRBV14	-	TRBJ1-1	CASSQDWAVGAFF	TGTGCCAGCAGCCAAGATTGGGCAGTCGGAGCTTTCTTT
-	TRBV11-2	-	TRBJ2-7	CASSLGLGQGYEQYF	TGTGCCAGCAGCTTAGGGCTAGGGCAGGGCTACGAGCAGTACTTC
-	TRBV7-9	-	TRBJ1-6	CASSLAIAYNSPLHF	TGTGCCAGCAGCTTAGCAATCGCTTATAATTCACCCCTCCACTTT
-	TRBV7-6	TRBD2	TRBJ2-7	CASSPGGGLGGEQYF	TGTGCCAGCAGCCCCGGGGGGGGGTTGGGAGGCGAGCAGTACTTC
-	TRBV7-2	-	TRBJ1-2	CASRNAGKTFYGYTF	TGTGCCAGCAGAAACGCCGGGAAAACCTTCTATGGCTACACCTTC
-	TRBV12-3/TRBV12-4	-	TRBJ1-6	CASSFNSPLHF	TGTGCCAGCAGTTTCAATTCACCCCTCCACTTT
-	TRBV9	TRBD2	TRBJ2-5	CASSEGRDPKVETQYF	TGTGCCAGCAGCGAGGGGAGGGACCCCAAGGTGGAGACCCAGTACTTC
-	TRBV19	-	TRBJ1-5	CASRAYSNQPQHF	TGTGCCAGTAGGGCTTATAGCAATCAGCCCCAGCATTTT
-	TRBV18	-	TRBJ1-1	CASSLRTGMNTEAFF	TGTGCCAGCTCTCTGAGAACGGGGATGAACACTGAAGCTTTCTTT
-	TRBV7-2	-	TRBJ1-2	CASSSTGIGYTF	TGTGCCAGTAGTTCGACAGGTATTGGCTACACCTTC
once	TRBV3-1/TRBV3-2	-	TRBJ1-2	CASSQTLNGYGYTF	TGTGCCAGCAGCCAAACTCTAAATGGGTATGGCTACACCTTC